This T cell receptor (beta chain) was recovered during a study of early T cells in non-severe SARS-CoV-2 infection. Study at large: Chains were not paired, and sequencing was done on bulk RNA from unsorted whole blood.

Unique molecular identifiers (one per individual cDNA molecule) were attached. In TCRdb, the 5' RACE reads were re-called with MiXCR into one record per CDR3 protein. The data show about 80,000 distinct CDR3 sequences, around 5.6% seen once. Note on this clonotype: Its antigen is still unknown.

CDR3 length equals 16 residues. Trimming took 6 bases from V and 0 from J, leaving 14 bases between them. The V gene's germline CDR1 is SGHTA and CDR2 FQGNSA. Study-wide points: Matching against VDJdb likely underestimated virus-specific expansions, favoring anti-spike CD8.

This TCR came from an adult who was a healthcare worker with PCR-confirmed SARS-CoV-2 infection or an uninfected control (not recorded which). The sequencing sample was made of whole blood. The gene calls are TRBV7-2 and TRBJ2-2, with D perhaps being TRBD1 or TRBD2 (5 bases each). CDR3: CASSGTWQANTGELFF. The CDR3 nucleotides read TGTGCCAGCAGTGGGACGTGGCAGGCGAACACCGGGGAGCTGTTTTTT.